Below are 28 T cell receptor beta chains sequenced from a single sample in a study of cytomegalovirus exposure and HLA in healthy donors. The primer mix had 60 Vbeta and 13 Jbeta primers. Only in-frame clones appear in the TCRdb table, and some are missing; sequencing was by immunoSEQ multiplex PCR. The listing contains fewer than 85,000 clones. The sample comprised PBMCs. These receptors were taken from a man aged 30-40 years in good health and CMV-seronegative.

V usage is TRBV25-1 and J usage is TRBJ2-6, with 8 bases matching TRBD1. Germline CDR1 MGHDK, CDR2 SYGVNS. V dropped 4 bases and J dropped 0; count of bases not matched to a gene: 8. CDR3 length: 18 residues. CDR3 nucleotides: TGTGCCAGCAGTGCCTCAGGGGGCTTCAGCTCTGGGGCCAACGTCCTGACTTTC. Protein sequence: CASSASGGFSSGANVLTF.

This rearrangement joins TRBV7-9 to TRBJ1-4; a possible D gene is TRBD1 (5 bases). The V and J ends lost 8 bases and 7 bases respectively, with 17 bases between them. The germline V gene has CDR1 SEHNR and CDR2 FQNEAQ (reference sequence). This CDR3 has 14 residues. CDR3 coding DNA: TGTGCCAGCTCTCACCCACAGGTCCGTGAAAAACTGTTTTTT. Encoded protein: CASSHPQVREKLFF. Together with reference TRBV7-9 and TRBJ1-4, the CDR3 gives the full variable domain: DTGVSQNPRHKITKRGQNVTFRCDPISEHNRLYWYRQTLGQGPEFLTYFQNEAQLEKSRLLSDRFSAERPKGSFSTLEIQRTEQGDSAMYLCASSHPQVREKLFFGSGTQLSVL.

The J gene is TRBJ2-3, the V gene TRBV5-4; 10 nucleotides match TRBD2. CDR1 is SGHNT and CDR2 is YYREEE in the germline V gene (reference sequence). The ends lost 4 bases at V and 7 bases at J; junction bases unmatched: 12. This CDR3 contains 16 residues. CDR3 loop: CASSPYTSGAPNTQYF. The CDR3 DNA follows: TGTGCCAGCAGCCCGTACACTAGCGGGGCTCCGAATACGCAGTATTTT. The full variable domain, rest sourced from reference TRBV5-4 and TRBJ2-3, is ETGVTQSPTHLIKTRGQQVTLRCSSQSGHNTVSWYQQALGQGPQFIFQYYREEENGRGNFPPRFSGLQFPNYSSELNVNALELDDSALYLCASSPYTSGAPNTQYFGPGTRLTVL.

The chain has TRBV19 and TRBJ1-2; TRBD1 aligns across 7 bases. Germline V gene data show CDR1 as LNHDA and CDR2 as SQIVND (reference sequence). V lost 6 bases and J lost 4; bases outside the gene matches: 5. This CDR3 spans 13 amino acids. CDR3 sequence: CASSPQGFYGYTF. The DNA for the CDR3 is TGTGCCAGTAGCCCACAGGGGTTCTATGGCTACACCTTC.

This sequence joins TRBV11-2 and TRBJ2-3; D call uncertain. V dropped 5 bases and J dropped 6 bases, with 15 bases sitting between them. This CDR3 contains 14 residues. CDR1 SGHAT and CDR2 FQNNGV come from the germline V gene. The DNA of the CDR3 is TGTGCCAGCAGCACTGACTGGCAGTCGGATACGCAGTATTTT. Amino acid sequence: CASSTDWQSDTQYF.

This chain links TRBV4-1 with TRBJ1-1, with TRBD1 matching over 7 bases. With V trimmed by 4 bases and J by 1 base, 6 bases remained unmatched. This CDR3 is 15 amino acids long. Germline V gene data show CDR1 as MGHRA and CDR2 as YSYEKL. The CDR3 DNA sequence: TGCGCCAGCAGCCTCAACAGGGGAGGGAACACTGAAGCTTTCTTT. Its translation: CASSLNRGGNTEAFF.

The rearrangement joins TRBV2 to TRBJ1-5; D is undetermined. The germline V gene encodes CDR1 SNHLY and CDR2 FYNNEI. Trimming took off 4 bases at V and 9 bases at J, with 13 bases between the two ends. CDR3 size: 13 residues. The CDR3 spells CASSGGRDVPQHF. CDR3 nucleotides: TGTGCCAGCAGTGGCGGCCGCGATGTGCCCCAGCATTTT. Drawing the rest from reference TRBV2 and TRBJ1-5, the complete variable domain is EPEVTQTPSHQVTQMGQEVILRCVPISNHLYFYWYRQILGQKVEFLVSFYNNEISEKSEIFDDQFSVERPDGSNFTLKIRSTKLEDSAMYFCASSGGRDVPQHFGDGTRLSIL.

The rearrangement links TRBV5-1 to TRBJ1-3; D may be TRBD1 (6 bases). CDR3 length: 14 amino acids. Between the trimmed V and J ends, which lost 1 base and 9 bases, there was a span of 14 bases. Germline assignment: CDR1 SGHRS and CDR2 YFSETQ. DNA for the CDR3: TGCGCCAGCAGCTTGCATAGGGACATGCTCACCATATATTTT. Protein: CASSLHRDMLTIYF. The whole variable domain, filled in from reference TRBV5-1 and TRBJ1-3, reads KAGVTQTPRYLIKTRGQQVTLSCSPISGHRSVSWYQQTPGQGLQFLFEYFSETQRNKGNFPGRFSGRQFSNSRSEMNVSTLELGDSALYLCASSLHRDMLTIYFGEGSWLTVV.

The rearrangement links TRBV10-3 to TRBJ2-3; a weak D match, TRBD2 (6 bases). Germline-derived CDR1 and CDR2 are ENHRY and SYGVKD. The ends were cut back, 3 bases at V and 5 bases at J, with 6 bases in the middle. There are 12 residues in the CDR3. CDR3 residues: CAISEAGDTQYF. The DNA of the CDR3 is TGTGCCATCAGTGAAGCGGGAGATACGCAGTATTTT.

The CDR3 sequence is CASSPRDSYEQYF. The CDR3 region has the DNA TGCGCCAGCAGCCCCCGGGACTCCTACGAGCAGTACTTC. The chain links TRBV4-1 to TRBJ2-7; weak D call: TRBD2 (5 bases). The germline gives CDR1 MGHRA, CDR2 YSYEKL. The CDR3 totals 13 residues. V lost 4 bases to trimming and J lost 0 bases, with 7 bases between them.

This chain links TRBV18 with TRBJ1-4; 7 bases are a match to TRBD1. In germline, CDR1 is KGHSH, CDR2 LQKENI. Unmatched junction bases numbered 5, after V lost 3 bases and J lost 7 bases. The CDR3 length is 14 residues. The CDR3, as DNA: TGTGCCAGCTCACCGACAGGGTCCACTGAAAAACTGTTTTTT. This sequence encodes CASSPTGSTEKLFF.

This chain uses TRBV6-1 with TRBJ1-5; D might be TRBD1 (5 bases). In germline, CDR1 is MNHNS, CDR2 SASEGT. This CDR3 is 15 amino acids long. Trimming took off 8 bases at V and 7 bases at J, with 21 bases between the two ends. CDR3 sequence reads: CASSAGGWRGQPQHF. DNA of the CDR3: TGTGCCAGCTCCGCCGGGGGGTGGCGTGGGCAGCCCCAGCATTTT.

This chain uses TRBV2 with TRBJ1-5; D ambiguous. The CDR3 runs 12 residues. Germline V gene data show CDR1 as SNHLY and CDR2 as FYNNEI. V was shortened by 3 bases and J by 5 bases, with 5 bases between the two germline ends. This CDR3 is CASSEDYQPQHF. The CDR3 DNA is TGTGCCAGCAGTGAGGACTATCAGCCCCAGCATTTT.

The V gene is TRBV7-3, the J gene TRBJ1-1; 9 nucleotides match TRBD1. CDR1 is SGHTA, CDR2 FQGTGA, per germline. This CDR3 is 14 amino acids long. With V trimmed by 4 bases and J by 6 bases, 6 bases remained unmatched. CDR3 coding DNA: TGTGCCAGCAGCTCCGAACGACAGGGGGCTGAAGCTTTCTTT. This sequence encodes CASSSERQGAEAFF.

With respect to this clone: In the same sample, other DNA sequences code for this CDR3. The chain links TRBV6-5 to TRBJ1-4; the D is unclear. The germline gives CDR1 MNHEY, CDR2 SVGAGI. The CDR3 totals 14 residues. V lost 0 bases, J lost 6 bases, and 8 bases lay in between. DNA for the CDR3: TGTGCCAGCAGTTACTCCGCGGGCTATGAAAAACTGTTTTTT. Its translation is CASSYSAGYEKLFF.

The chain employs TRBV19 and TRBJ2-3, with D possibly being TRBD1 (6 bases). Trimming took 3 bases from V and 5 from J, leaving 9 bases between them. Per germline, CDR1 LNHDA and CDR2 SQIVND (reference sequence). The CDR3 contains 13 residues. The CDR3 sequence: CASSIRGLDTQYF. The CDR3 bases are TGTGCCAGTAGTATCAGGGGATTAGATACGCAGTATTTT.

V gene TRBV29-1 combines with J gene TRBJ2-5; weak D call: TRBD1 (5 bases). Germline V gives CDR1 SQVTM, CDR2 ANQGSEA. Trimming left V 8 bases short and J 0 bases short, with 10 bases between. There are 12 residues in the CDR3. CDR3 protein: CSTLTDQETQYF. Written as DNA, the CDR3 is TGCAGCACCCTGACAGACCAAGAGACCCAGTACTTC.

The chain recombines TRBV6-5 with TRBJ2-2; 7 nucleotides align to TRBD1. Per germline, CDR1 MNHEY and CDR2 SVGAGI. The CDR3 spans 14 residues. V shed 5 bases, J shed 5 bases, and the junction held 5 bases outside the gene matches. CDR3 bases: TGTGCCAGCAGTAAAACAGGGGAGACCGGGGAGCTGTTTTTT. Encoded protein: CASSKTGETGELFF.

J is TRBJ1-5 and V is TRBV19; D is unresolved. Germline CDR1 is LNHDA and CDR2 is SQIVND (reference sequence). Trimming cost V 0 bases and J 0 bases, with 27 bases left between them. This CDR3 comprises 22 residues. The CDR3 loop reads CASSIEDIRSRPLNYSNQPQHF. CDR3 DNA: TGTGCCAGTAGTATAGAGGATATTCGTTCGAGGCCACTAAATTATAGCAATCAGCCCCAGCATTTT.

The chain employs TRBV11-2 and TRBJ2-7; 10 bases are a match to TRBD2. J gave up 0 bases and V 5 bases, and 4 bases lay outside the gene matches. The CDR3 is 15 residues long. Germline V gene data show CDR1 as SGHAT and CDR2 as FQNNGV. CDR3 DNA: TGTGCCAGCAGCCGGGCTAGCGGGAGCTCCTACGAGCAGTACTTC. Translating it yields CASSRASGSSYEQYF.

The chain carries TRBV28 and TRBJ1-3; a weak D match, TRBD1 (5 bases). With 7 bases removed from V and 8 bases from J, the gap between germline ends came to 21 bases. The germline gives CDR1 MDHEN, CDR2 SYDVKM. The CDR3 runs to 15 residues. In DNA form, the CDR3 reads TGTGCCAGCAAGGGCCGGAGGGTCGGGGGTGACACCATATATTTT. It is translated as CASKGRRVGGDTIYF.

The rearrangement joins TRBV7-9 to TRBJ2-5; D possibly corresponds to TRBD2 (5 bases). From germline, CDR1 is SEHNR and CDR2 FQNEAQ (reference sequence). The CDR3 has 14 amino acids. V was shortened by 5 bases and J by 4 bases, with 14 bases between the two germline ends. The CDR3 DNA reads as TGTGCCAGCAGCCCACCTTATACTAGAGAGACCCAGTACTTC. This sequence encodes CASSPPYTRETQYF.

The chain has TRBV28 and TRBJ2-1, with TRBD2 identical over 13 bases. The CDR3 is 19 residues long. Germline V CDR1 and CDR2: MDHEN, SYDVKM. With 3 bases clipped from V and 7 bases from J, the junction kept 15 bases outside the gene matches. The CDR3 coding sequence is TGTGCCAGCAGTTTGGGCCAAACTAGCGGGAGGGCCCCTTGGAATGAGCAGTTCTTC. Residues: CASSLGQTSGRAPWNEQFF.

V usage is TRBV5-1 and J usage is TRBJ1-3, with unresolved D. The CDR3 has 12 amino acids. V was shortened by 4 bases and J by 4 bases, with 6 bases between the two germline ends. The germline V gene has CDR1 SGHRS and CDR2 YFSETQ. CDR3 coding DNA: TGCGCCAGCAGCCCGCGCGGAAACACCATATATTTT. This gives the protein CASSPRGNTIYF. The variable domain in full, completed from reference TRBV5-1 and TRBJ1-3, reads KAGVTQTPRYLIKTRGQQVTLSCSPISGHRSVSWYQQTPGQGLQFLFEYFSETQRNKGNFPGRFSGRQFSNSRSEMNVSTLELGDSALYLCASSPRGNTIYFGEGSWLTVV.

This chain connects TRBV5-4 to TRBJ2-5; no reliable D call. Germline assignment: CDR1 SGHNT and CDR2 YYREEE (reference sequence). V lost 5 bases and J lost 4, with 18 bases in between. The CDR3 contains 15 residues. The CDR3 coding sequence is TGTGCCAGCAGTCCCCCAGGCTGGAAAGTAGAGACCCAGTACTTC. As protein: CASSPPGWKVETQYF.

The chain joins TRBV6-1 to TRBJ2-1; 7 bases are a match to TRBD2. This CDR3 is built from 14 residues. The V segment lost 3 bases and the J segment 12 bases; nucleotides outside the gene matches: 11. Germline CDR1 reads MNHNS; CDR2 reads SASEGT. CDR3 nucleotides: TGTGCCAGCAGTGAGGGGGGGGAGTTGCGTGGGCAGTTCTTC. Residues: CASSEGGELRGQFF.

The chain employs TRBV6-1 and TRBJ2-7, with 14 bases that match TRBD2. The CDR3 is made up of 16 amino acids. Losses at the gene ends were 5 bases for V and 8 bases for J; bases not matched to a gene: 11. From germline, CDR1 is MNHNS and CDR2 SASEGT. CDR3 loop: CASSKGTSGGAWKQYF. The CDR3, as DNA: TGTGCCAGCAGTAAAGGGACTAGCGGGGGAGCCTGGAAGCAGTACTTC.

In terms of frequency, this clone is medium-sized. V and J are TRBV19 and TRBJ2-7; 7 bases map to TRBD1. This CDR3 spans 13 amino acids. Germline V lookup: CDR1 LNHDA, CDR2 SQIVND (reference sequence). Trimming took 5 bases from V and 4 from J; bases not matched to a gene: 5. CDR3 in DNA: TGTGCCAGTAGTCCCCGGGACAGATACGAGCAGTACTTC. It specifies CASSPRDRYEQYF.